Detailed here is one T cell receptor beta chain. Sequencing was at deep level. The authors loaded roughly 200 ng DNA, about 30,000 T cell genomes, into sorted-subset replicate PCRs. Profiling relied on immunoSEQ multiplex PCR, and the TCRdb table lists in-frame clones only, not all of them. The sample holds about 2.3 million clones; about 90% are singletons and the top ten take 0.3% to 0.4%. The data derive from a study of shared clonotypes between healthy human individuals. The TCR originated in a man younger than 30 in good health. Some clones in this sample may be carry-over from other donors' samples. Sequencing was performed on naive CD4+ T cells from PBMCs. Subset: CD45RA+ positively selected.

CDR3 bases: TGTGCCAGCAGCGTAGGGGAGGGGACTAGCGGGAGATCGGGCACAGATACGCAGTATTTT. Protein product: CASSVGEGTSGRSGTDTQYF. V usage is TRBV9 and J usage is TRBJ2-3; 14 bases line up with TRBD2. The germline V gene has CDR1 SGDLS and CDR2 YYNGEE. The J segment lost 1 base and the V segment lost 0 bases, leaving 10 bases of the junction unmatched. The CDR3 is 20 amino acids.